The rows below give T cell receptor beta chains drawn from one sample of a study of OX40 agonist ivuxolimab in advanced cancers. The data were produced by immunoSEQ multiplex PCR, yet TCRdb's version contains in-frame clones alone and is incomplete. Of 55,000 to 75,000 clones in the sample, about 91% were seen once. Source: CD4+ or CD8+ T cells sorted from blood, taken in a trial of the OX40 agonist ivuxolimab. The receptors shown here come from an adult with an advanced solid tumor such as melanoma, head and neck, liver or kidney cancer. The CDR3 runs from the conserved cysteine through the conserved F or W. Fields, in order: D gene, V gene, J gene, clone size, CDR3 DNA, CDR3 protein. A D gene is named only where the DNA matches it firmly. Only some rows state a clone size, as once, few, many or a class for expanded clones.

d_call: TRBD2; v_call: TRBV9; j_call: TRBJ2-3; clone_size: few; cdr3_nt: TGTGCCAGCAGCGCAACCGGGACTAGATTTCCAGATACGCAGTATTTT; cdr3_aa: CASSATGTRFPDTQYF
d_call: -; v_call: TRBV7-2; j_call: TRBJ2-3; clone_size: -; cdr3_nt: TGTGCCAGCAGCTTTCTGGGGGCCGTCACAGATACGCAGTATTTT; cdr3_aa: CASSFLGAVTDTQYF
d_call: -; v_call: TRBV11-1; j_call: TRBJ2-3; clone_size: -; cdr3_nt: TGTGCCAGCAGGGGCACGGCGGGCACCACAGATACGCAGTATTTT; cdr3_aa: CASRGTAGTTDTQYF
d_call: -; v_call: TRBV28; j_call: TRBJ2-2; clone_size: -; cdr3_nt: TGTGCCAGCAGTTTAGGGCAGTACATAACCGGGGAGCTGTTTTTT; cdr3_aa: CASSLGQYITGELFF
d_call: -; v_call: TRBV9; j_call: TRBJ2-7; clone_size: -; cdr3_nt: TGTGCCAGCAGCCTCGGACCCTTCCCCTACGAGCAGTACTTC; cdr3_aa: CASSLGPFPYEQYF
d_call: -; v_call: TRBV9; j_call: TRBJ2-1; clone_size: -; cdr3_nt: TGTGCCAGCAGCGTTCTCGGACAGAACTACAATGAGCAGTTCTTC; cdr3_aa: CASSVLGQNYNEQFF
d_call: -; v_call: TRBV6-6; j_call: TRBJ1-1; clone_size: -; cdr3_nt: TGTGCCAGCACCGACGGAATCACTGAAGCTTTCTTT; cdr3_aa: CASTDGITEAFF
d_call: TRBD2; v_call: TRBV28; j_call: TRBJ2-7; clone_size: -; cdr3_nt: TGTGCCAGCAGTTTATTTACGGGAGGGCTTTACGAGCAGTACTTC; cdr3_aa: CASSLFTGGLYEQYF
d_call: -; v_call: TRBV29-1; j_call: TRBJ2-7; clone_size: -; cdr3_nt: TGCAGCGTGGAACAGGGAAACGAGCAGTACTTC; cdr3_aa: CSVEQGNEQYF
d_call: TRBD1; v_call: TRBV28; j_call: TRBJ2-1; clone_size: -; cdr3_nt: TGTGCCAGCAGTCCGGACAGGGAAAACTACAATGAGCAGTTCTTC; cdr3_aa: CASSPDRENYNEQFF
d_call: TRBD1; v_call: TRBV28; j_call: TRBJ1-4; clone_size: -; cdr3_nt: TGTGCCAGCAGTTTCCTCCTACAGGGGCCATATGGGGAAAAACTGTTTTTT; cdr3_aa: CASSFLLQGPYGEKLFF
d_call: -; v_call: TRBV4-3; j_call: TRBJ2-7; clone_size: -; cdr3_nt: TGCGCCAGCAGCTGGGCCCTGGTCGGCGACGAGCAGTACTTC; cdr3_aa: CASSWALVGDEQYF
d_call: -; v_call: TRBV28; j_call: TRBJ2-3; clone_size: -; cdr3_nt: TGTGCCAGCAGTCCCTTGGGGGAAGGGAGGAACACAGATACGCAGTATTTT; cdr3_aa: CASSPLGEGRNTDTQYF
d_call: TRBD2; v_call: TRBV19; j_call: TRBJ2-7; clone_size: -; cdr3_nt: TGTGCCAGTAGTATAGGGACTAGCGGGAGCGTCGAGCAGTACTTC; cdr3_aa: CASSIGTSGSVEQYF
d_call: TRBD1; v_call: TRBV28; j_call: TRBJ2-7; clone_size: -; cdr3_nt: TGTGCCAGCAGTTTGGGGACAGGGTTCTACGAGCAGTACTTC; cdr3_aa: CASSLGTGFYEQYF
d_call: TRBD1; v_call: TRBV28; j_call: TRBJ2-7; clone_size: -; cdr3_nt: TGTGCCAGCAGTGAACAGGGGACATACTACGAGCAGTACTTC; cdr3_aa: CASSEQGTYYEQYF
d_call: -; v_call: TRBV9; j_call: TRBJ1-1; clone_size: -; cdr3_nt: TGTGCCAGCAGCGTAGGGCTTATGAACACTGAAGCTTTCTTT; cdr3_aa: CASSVGLMNTEAFF
d_call: -; v_call: TRBV27; j_call: TRBJ2-7; clone_size: -; cdr3_nt: TGTGCCAGCAGTTCCCTAGACAGGGAGGCCTACGAGCAGTACTTC; cdr3_aa: CASSSLDREAYEQYF
d_call: -; v_call: TRBV19; j_call: TRBJ2-7; clone_size: -; cdr3_nt: TGTGCCAGTAGTATAGGGGGCTTCTCCTACGAGCAGTACTTC; cdr3_aa: CASSIGGFSYEQYF
d_call: TRBD1; v_call: TRBV7-9; j_call: TRBJ1-1; clone_size: -; cdr3_nt: TGTGCCAGCAGCTTCCCGGACAGGGCTGAAGCTTTCTTT; cdr3_aa: CASSFPDRAEAFF
d_call: TRBD2; v_call: TRBV7-9; j_call: TRBJ2-7; clone_size: -; cdr3_nt: TGTGCCAGCAGCCAGAGGGCGGGGGGGACAGCCTACGAGCAGTACTTC; cdr3_aa: CASSQRAGGTAYEQYF
d_call: -; v_call: TRBV7-8; j_call: TRBJ2-5; clone_size: -; cdr3_nt: TGTGCCAGCAGCGACGGGTGGGGAGAGACCCAGTACTTC; cdr3_aa: CASSDGWGETQYF
d_call: -; v_call: TRBV19; j_call: TRBJ2-1; clone_size: -; cdr3_nt: TGTGCCAGTCTCCCCGAGGGACGGAGCTCCTACAATGAGCAGTTCTTC; cdr3_aa: CASLPEGRSSYNEQFF
d_call: TRBD2; v_call: TRBV13; j_call: TRBJ2-7; clone_size: -; cdr3_nt: TGTGCCAGCAGCTTAGCGAGCGGGAGTGGCTACGAGCAGTACTTC; cdr3_aa: CASSLASGSGYEQYF
d_call: TRBD2; v_call: TRBV7-6; j_call: TRBJ2-7; clone_size: -; cdr3_nt: TGTGCCAGCAGCTTAGGGGCAGGGCTAGCGGGGCCGGGGTACGAGCAGTACTTC; cdr3_aa: CASSLGAGLAGPGYEQYF
d_call: TRBD2; v_call: TRBV6-5; j_call: TRBJ2-7; clone_size: -; cdr3_nt: TGTGCCAGCAGTTACGGGGGAGGGCCATACCTGGAGCAGTACTTC; cdr3_aa: CASSYGGGPYLEQYF
d_call: -; v_call: TRBV4-1; j_call: TRBJ1-5; clone_size: few; cdr3_nt: TGCGCCAGCAGCCAGGGAGACAGGCACATTCGGCCCCAGCATTTT; cdr3_aa: CASSQGDRHIRPQHF
d_call: TRBD1; v_call: TRBV5-1; j_call: TRBJ2-3; clone_size: once; cdr3_nt: TGCGCCAGCAGCTCCGGGACAGCTAGCACAGATACGCAGTATTTT; cdr3_aa: CASSSGTASTDTQYF
d_call: -; v_call: TRBV5-4; j_call: TRBJ2-5; clone_size: -; cdr3_nt: TGTGCCAGCAGCTTGTGGGCGGTAGGGCCCGAGACCCAGTACTTC; cdr3_aa: CASSLWAVGPETQYF
d_call: -; v_call: TRBV6-1; j_call: TRBJ2-5; clone_size: -; cdr3_nt: TGTGCCAGCAGTGAATTTCTGAATTTTCAAGAGACCCAGTACTTC; cdr3_aa: CASSEFLNFQETQYF
d_call: TRBD1; v_call: TRBV6-5; j_call: TRBJ1-1; clone_size: -; cdr3_nt: TGTGCCAGCAGTTACGGGACAGGATTAAAAATCACTGAAGCTTTCTTT; cdr3_aa: CASSYGTGLKITEAFF
d_call: TRBD1; v_call: TRBV7-9; j_call: TRBJ1-2; clone_size: -; cdr3_nt: TGTGCCACGAGAACGACAGGGGCCACTAACTATGGCTACACCTTC; cdr3_aa: CATRTTGATNYGYTF
d_call: -; v_call: TRBV2; j_call: TRBJ1-4; clone_size: -; cdr3_nt: TGTGCCAGCAGTGAAGCGCTGGGGGCGAGGGGTGAAAAACTGTTTTTT; cdr3_aa: CASSEALGARGEKLFF
d_call: -; v_call: TRBV27; j_call: TRBJ2-7; clone_size: -; cdr3_nt: TGTGCCAGCAGTGTAGCGCCTGTCTACGAGCAGTACTTC; cdr3_aa: CASSVAPVYEQYF
d_call: -; v_call: TRBV27; j_call: TRBJ2-5; clone_size: few; cdr3_nt: TGTGCCAGCAGCCGGGCCGCACCGTCGGAGACCCAGTACTTC; cdr3_aa: CASSRAAPSETQYF
d_call: -; v_call: TRBV28; j_call: TRBJ2-7; clone_size: -; cdr3_nt: TGTGCCAGCAGTTTGGACTCGTACTACGAGCAGTACTTC; cdr3_aa: CASSLDSYYEQYF
d_call: -; v_call: TRBV5-1; j_call: TRBJ1-2; clone_size: -; cdr3_nt: TGCGCCAGCAGCTTTTACAACAGCCCCGACATCTATGGCTACACCTTC; cdr3_aa: CASSFYNSPDIYGYTF
d_call: TRBD2; v_call: TRBV5-5; j_call: TRBJ2-7; clone_size: -; cdr3_nt: TGTGCCAGCAGCCGGACCGCTAGCGGGAATACCGAGCAGTACTTC; cdr3_aa: CASSRTASGNTEQYF
d_call: -; v_call: TRBV5-1; j_call: TRBJ2-5; clone_size: -; cdr3_nt: TGCGCCAGCACCCCGACAGTGGAGGAGACCCAGTACTTC; cdr3_aa: CASTPTVEETQYF
d_call: TRBD2; v_call: TRBV7-9; j_call: TRBJ2-7; clone_size: once; cdr3_nt: TGTGCCAGCACCCCTGGCCGGGGGGGGCGGTACTACGAGCAGTACTTC; cdr3_aa: CASTPGRGGRYYEQYF
d_call: TRBD1; v_call: TRBV7-2; j_call: TRBJ1-1; clone_size: -; cdr3_nt: TGTGCCAGCAGCTGGGACAGTCTGAACACTGAAGCTTTCTTT; cdr3_aa: CASSWDSLNTEAFF
d_call: -; v_call: TRBV7-2; j_call: TRBJ2-7; clone_size: -; cdr3_nt: TGTGCCAGCAGCCTCAACTCCTACGAGCAGTACTTC; cdr3_aa: CASSLNSYEQYF
d_call: -; v_call: TRBV29-1; j_call: TRBJ2-1; clone_size: -; cdr3_nt: TGCAGCGTTGGGGGGGTGGGAAGCTCCTACAATGAGCAGTTCTTC; cdr3_aa: CSVGGVGSSYNEQFF
d_call: TRBD2; v_call: TRBV7-9; j_call: TRBJ2-5; clone_size: -; cdr3_nt: TGTGCCAGCAGCTTACTACTAGCGGGGCAAGAGACCCAGTACTTC; cdr3_aa: CASSLLLAGQETQYF
d_call: -; v_call: TRBV28; j_call: TRBJ1-1; clone_size: -; cdr3_nt: TGTGCCAGCAGAGGGCAGGGGCACACTGAAGCTTTCTTT; cdr3_aa: CASRGQGHTEAFF
d_call: TRBD2; v_call: TRBV7-6; j_call: TRBJ2-1; clone_size: -; cdr3_nt: TGTGCCAGCAGCCCTACTAGCGGGAGTTACAATGAGCAGTTCTTC; cdr3_aa: CASSPTSGSYNEQFF
d_call: TRBD2; v_call: TRBV9; j_call: TRBJ2-1; clone_size: -; cdr3_nt: TGTGCCAGCAGCGTAGGTGGACTAGCGGGAGAGAATGAGCAGTTCTTC; cdr3_aa: CASSVGGLAGENEQFF
d_call: -; v_call: TRBV27; j_call: TRBJ2-2; clone_size: -; cdr3_nt: TGTGCCAGCAGTCTAACAGGGACCGGGGAGCTGTTTTTT; cdr3_aa: CASSLTGTGELFF
d_call: -; v_call: TRBV4-2; j_call: TRBJ1-4; clone_size: once; cdr3_nt: TGTGCCAGCAGCCAAGATGAGGAGCCGCGGGAAAAACTGTTTTTT; cdr3_aa: CASSQDEEPREKLFF
d_call: TRBD2; v_call: TRBV19; j_call: TRBJ2-7; clone_size: -; cdr3_nt: TGTGCCAGTAGTATCGGTCAGGGACTAGCACCCGAGCAGTACTTC; cdr3_aa: CASSIGQGLAPEQYF